This T cell receptor (beta chain) was sequenced during a study of shared clonotypes between healthy human individuals. Naive CD45RA+ and memory CD45RA-negative subsets were split from CD4+ cells. CDR1 MNHEY and CDR2 SMNVEV come from the germline V gene (reference sequence). Trimming removed 2 bases from V and 1 base from J, with 9 bases in between. The CDR3 sequence is 15 residues long. On this clone: Its antigen is still unknown.

Broader study findings: Lower generation probabilities were found for non-shared clonotypes than for those shared by all four donors.

On sorted subsets, replicate PCRs used 200 to 250 ng DNA, or approximately 33,000 T cell genomes. Clones were sequenced by immunoSEQ multiplex PCR, and TCRdb holds only the in-frame ones, with some missing. The sample shows over 400,000 clones, 95% to 96% of them seen only once. This clonotype originated in a woman between 25 and 40 years old in good health. This sequence joins TRBV27 and TRBJ1-5; D remains ambiguous. Sequenced input: naive CD4+ T cells sorted from blood. Described subset: CD45RA+ positively selected. CDR3 residues: CASSLLSYSNQPQHF. The DNA of the CDR3 is TGTGCCAGCAGTTTACTCTCTTACAGCAATCAGCCCCAGCATTTT.